This passage covers 26 T cell receptor beta chains from one sample sequenced in a study of T cell responses to AZD1222 COVID-19 vaccine. Only in-frame clones appear in the TCRdb table, and some are missing; sequencing was by immunoSEQ multiplex PCR. The sample has about 120,000 clones; over 75% are singletons. Here the sequenced sample was peripheral blood, taken on day 0 of AZD1222 vaccination. The receptors here all came from an adult in good health.

This chain uses TRBV2 with TRBJ2-4; D tentatively reads TRBD1 or TRBD2 (5 bases each). CDR1 is SNHLY, CDR2 FYNNEI, per germline. V was trimmed by 8 bases and J by 6 bases, leaving 11 bases between them. The CDR3 is 12 residues long. Here the CDR3 reads CASGDGLNIQYF. In DNA form, the CDR3 reads TGTGCCAGCGGGGACGGACTAAACATTCAGTACTTC.

This clone was observed a few times. Other DNA sequences in the sample encode the same CDR3. This chain connects TRBV14 to TRBJ1-5; no clear D. Germline V gives CDR1 SGHDN, CDR2 FVKESK. The CDR3 contains 12 residues. With 1 base removed from V and 7 bases from J, the gap between germline ends came to 5 bases. CDR3 bases: TGTGCCAGCAGCCAAGGTGGGCAGCCCCAGCATTTT. Translation: CASSQGGQPQHF.

The V and J genes are TRBV4-1 and TRBJ2-1; 8 nucleotides align to TRBD2. Per the germline V gene, CDR1 is MGHRA and CDR2 is YSYEKL. There are 16 residues in the CDR3. Losses at the gene ends were 0 bases for V and 0 bases for J; bases not matched to a gene: 1. This CDR3 reads CASSQDAGGSYNEQFF. CDR3 nucleotide sequence: TGCGCCAGCAGCCAAGATGCGGGGGGCTCCTACAATGAGCAGTTCTTC.

V and J are TRBV14 and TRBJ2-3; no firm D call. V dropped 3 bases and J dropped 2 bases, with 21 bases sitting between them. Germline lookup yields CDR1 SGHDN and CDR2 FVKESK. The CDR3 has 18 amino acids. The CDR3 region is CASSQTLVGGQYTDTQYF. CDR3 nucleotides: TGTGCCAGCAGCCAGACCCTCGTCGGCGGTCAATACACAGATACGCAGTATTTT.

The chain employs TRBV5-1 and TRBJ1-5; 8 bases agree with TRBD1. Germline assignment: CDR1 SGHRS and CDR2 YFSETQ. The CDR3 length is 14 residues. Trimming cost V 5 bases and J 5 bases; bases outside gene matches: 6. This CDR3 is CASSPGQGYQPQHF. CDR3 nucleotide sequence: TGCGCCAGCAGTCCAGGACAGGGTTATCAGCCCCAGCATTTT.

V gene TRBV5-1 combines with J gene TRBJ2-1; 9 bases match TRBD1. Looked up from germline, CDR1 is SGHRS and CDR2 is YFSETQ. The V segment lost 4 bases and the J segment 9 bases; nucleotides outside the gene matches: 8. The CDR3 consists of 14 residues. CDR3 nucleotides: TGCGCCAGCAGCGCCCTGACAGGGGGGAGTGAGCAGTTCTTC. Amino acids: CASSALTGGSEQFF.

As DNA, the CDR3 is TGTGCCAGCAGTGCCCGGGACTCCCGTACAGATACGCAGTATTTT. Protein product: CASSARDSRTDTQYF. The V and J genes are TRBV28 and TRBJ2-3, with TRBD2 as a possible D gene (6 bases). Germline V gene lookup returns CDR1 MDHEN and CDR2 SYDVKM. The CDR3 is 15 amino acids. V was cut by 5 bases and J by 3 bases, with 15 bases left in between.

The chain has TRBV6-5 and TRBJ1-2; the match to TRBD1 covers 7 bases. With 3 bases clipped from V and 4 bases from J, the junction kept 2 bases outside the gene matches. In germline, CDR1 is MNHEY, CDR2 SVGAGI. The CDR3 is 13 amino acids. CDR3 amino acids: CASSYDRVYGYTF. CDR3 coding DNA: TGTGCCAGCAGTTATGACAGGGTCTATGGCTACACCTTC.

This clone was picked up a small number of times. The chain links TRBV3-1 (or the pseudogene TRBV3-2) to TRBJ2-1; a weak D match, TRBD2 (5 bases). This CDR3 comprises 12 residues. Germline V gene data show CDR1 as LGHDT and CDR2 as YNNKEL (reference sequence). The V end was cut by 4 bases, the J end by 4 bases, with 5 bases between. In DNA, the CDR3 is TGTGCCAGCAGCCGGGAGTACAATGAGCAGTTCTTC. As protein: CASSREYNEQFF.

The genes are TRBV5-4 and TRBJ2-3; possibly TRBD2 for D (6 bases). V shed 3 bases and J shed 0 bases, with 14 bases lying between them. This CDR3 has 16 residues. Germline CDR1 reads SGHNT; CDR2 reads YYREEE (reference sequence). CDR3 sequence (DNA): TGTGCCAGCAGCTCCCGGGTCGGGGGAAGCACAGATACGCAGTATTTT. This gives the protein CASSSRVGGSTDTQYF.

The chain recombines TRBV4-1 with TRBJ1-6, with 7 bases identical to TRBD1. The CDR3 has 17 residues. Germline assignment: CDR1 MGHRA and CDR2 YSYEKL. The V and J ends lost 0 bases and 7 bases, in that order; junction bases with no gene match: 9. The CDR3 spells CASSQEVAGTANSPLHF. Here the CDR3 DNA reads TGCGCCAGCAGCCAAGAGGTTGCCGGGACAGCGAATTCACCCCTCCACTTT.

The rearrangement links TRBV6-1 to TRBJ2-1; 8 bases line up with TRBD1. Trimming cost V 3 bases and J 8 bases; bases outside gene matches: 6. CDR3 length equals 14 residues. Germline V gene sequence: CDR1 MNHNS, CDR2 SASEGT. CDR3 DNA: TGTGCCAGCAGTGAGACAGGGGAGTTCGATGAGCAGTTCTTC. It encodes CASSETGEFDEQFF.

J is TRBJ2-1 and V is TRBV19, with D possibly being TRBD1 (5 bases). This CDR3 is built from 13 residues. V was cut by 7 bases and J by 6 bases, with 13 bases left in between. Germline assignment: CDR1 LNHDA and CDR2 SQIVND (reference sequence). CDR3 region: CASISTAFNEQFF. The CDR3 DNA reads as TGTGCCAGTATATCGACAGCTTTCAATGAGCAGTTCTTC.

The chain couples TRBV27 to TRBJ1-1; 9 bases align to TRBD1. J lost 5 bases, V lost 7 bases, and 5 bases had no gene match. The CDR3 contains 13 residues. Germline V lookup: CDR1 MNHEY, CDR2 SMNVEV (reference sequence). CDR3 residues: CASTRQGGTEAFF. For the CDR3, the DNA is TGTGCCAGCACCCGACAGGGGGGGACTGAAGCTTTCTTT.

The chain links TRBV27 to TRBJ1-2, with 8 bases lining up with TRBD1. The CDR3 has 14 residues. Germline CDR1 MNHEY, CDR2 SMNVEV (reference sequence). Trimming cost V 5 bases and J 13 bases; bases outside gene matches: 15. The CDR3 DNA reads TGTGCCAGCAGTACTCACGACGGACAGGGTATTTCCACCTTC. The encoded protein is CASSTHDGQGISTF.

V is TRBV5-1 and J is TRBJ2-1, with 10 bases identical to TRBD2. Germline values: CDR1 SGHRS, CDR2 YFSETQ. This CDR3 is built from 19 residues. With V trimmed by 4 bases and J by 1 base, 14 bases remained unmatched. The CDR3 loop reads CASSQTPPSGRGSYNEQFF. For the CDR3, the DNA is TGCGCCAGCAGCCAGACCCCGCCTAGCGGGAGAGGGTCCTACAATGAGCAGTTCTTC.

This sequence joins TRBV5-1 and TRBJ1-6; D remains unclear. Between the trimmed V and J ends, which lost 0 bases and 4 bases, there was a span of 8 bases. The CDR3 has 15 amino acids. CDR1 is SGHRS and CDR2 is YFSETQ in the germline V gene. CDR3 DNA sequence: TGCGCCAGCAGCTTGGATACACCATATAATTCACCCCTCCACTTT. As protein: CASSLDTPYNSPLHF.

J is TRBJ1-1 and V is TRBV7-2; D gene unclear. The CDR3 loop spans 13 amino acids. V lost 4 bases and J lost 0, with 6 bases in between. Germline lookup yields CDR1 SGHTA and CDR2 FQGNSA. The CDR3 region is CASSWAVNTEAFF. The CDR3, as DNA: TGTGCCAGCAGCTGGGCTGTGAACACTGAAGCTTTCTTT.

The V gene is TRBV6-5, the J gene TRBJ2-2; tentative D call: TRBD1 (5 bases). The CDR3 loop spans 14 amino acids. Per germline, CDR1 MNHEY and CDR2 SVGAGI. V was clipped by 10 bases and J by 0 bases, with 12 bases between them. CDR3 DNA sequence: TGTGCCACCCGACCAGGGCCGAACACCGGGGAGCTGTTTTTT. As protein: CATRPGPNTGELFF.

This chain connects TRBV5-1 to TRBJ1-2; possible D gene TRBD1, 6 bases. V dropped 4 bases and J dropped 3 bases, with 16 bases sitting between them. The CDR3 spans 15 residues. Germline V gene lookup returns CDR1 SGHRS and CDR2 YFSETQ. CDR3 protein: CASSPTGRLDYGYTF. CDR3 in DNA: TGCGCCAGCAGCCCCACAGGGCGGTTAGACTATGGCTACACCTTC.

The rearrangement links TRBV28 to TRBJ2-2, with TRBD1 matching over 9 bases. CDR1 is MDHEN, CDR2 SYDVKM, per germline. The CDR3 has 17 residues. J lost 4 bases, V lost 5 bases, and 11 bases had no gene match. CDR3 coding DNA: TGTGCCAGCAGTCACAAAGGGACAGGGTGGGGCACCGGGGAGCTGTTTTTT. Encoded protein: CASSHKGTGWGTGELFF.

J is TRBJ1-1 and V is TRBV10-3, with TRBD1 matching over 8 bases. This CDR3 contains 13 residues. The V gene's germline CDR1 is ENHRY and CDR2 SYGVKD. V shed 6 bases, J shed 4 bases, and the junction held 4 bases outside the gene matches. This CDR3 reads CAIRGDRGTEAFF. The CDR3 nucleotides read TGTGCCATCAGGGGAGACAGGGGCACTGAAGCTTTCTTT.

The rearrangement uses TRBV14 and TRBJ1-1; 8 nucleotides agree with TRBD1. The ends lost 0 bases at V and 4 bases at J; junction bases unmatched: 4. The germline V gene encodes CDR1 SGHDN and CDR2 FVKESK. CDR3 length equals 15 residues. DNA of the CDR3: TGTGCCAGCAGCCAAGACAGGGGGCGATTCACTGAAGCTTTCTTT. Translating it yields CASSQDRGRFTEAFF.

The chain has TRBV6-2 or TRBV6-3 and TRBJ2-3; possible D gene TRBD2, 6 bases. The germline V gene has CDR1 MNHEY and CDR2 SVGEGT. The CDR3 runs 15 residues. Trimming took 5 bases from V and 2 from J, leaving 14 bases between them. DNA of the CDR3: TGTGCCAGCAGTCGCGGGACTGAGCACACAGATACGCAGTATTTT. Translating it yields CASSRGTEHTDTQYF.

This chain connects TRBV27 to TRBJ2-7; 7 bases are shared with TRBD2. The germline CDR1 and CDR2 sequences are MNHEY and SMNVEV (reference sequence). J was trimmed by 0 bases and V by 5 bases; bases with no gene match: 7. CDR3 length equals 15 residues. The CDR3 DNA sequence: TGTGCCAGCAGTCCCAGAGCGGGGAGCTCCTACGAGCAGTACTTC. It yields the protein CASSPRAGSSYEQYF.

This sequence joins TRBV25-1 and TRBJ2-3, with D hard to call. With 8 bases removed from V and 3 bases from J, the gap between germline ends came to 9 bases. Germline assignment: CDR1 MGHDK and CDR2 SYGVNS. CDR3 length: 12 residues. CDR3 nucleotides: TGTGCCAGCTCTGTGCTAACAGATACGCAGTATTTT. Amino acid sequence: CASSVLTDTQYF.